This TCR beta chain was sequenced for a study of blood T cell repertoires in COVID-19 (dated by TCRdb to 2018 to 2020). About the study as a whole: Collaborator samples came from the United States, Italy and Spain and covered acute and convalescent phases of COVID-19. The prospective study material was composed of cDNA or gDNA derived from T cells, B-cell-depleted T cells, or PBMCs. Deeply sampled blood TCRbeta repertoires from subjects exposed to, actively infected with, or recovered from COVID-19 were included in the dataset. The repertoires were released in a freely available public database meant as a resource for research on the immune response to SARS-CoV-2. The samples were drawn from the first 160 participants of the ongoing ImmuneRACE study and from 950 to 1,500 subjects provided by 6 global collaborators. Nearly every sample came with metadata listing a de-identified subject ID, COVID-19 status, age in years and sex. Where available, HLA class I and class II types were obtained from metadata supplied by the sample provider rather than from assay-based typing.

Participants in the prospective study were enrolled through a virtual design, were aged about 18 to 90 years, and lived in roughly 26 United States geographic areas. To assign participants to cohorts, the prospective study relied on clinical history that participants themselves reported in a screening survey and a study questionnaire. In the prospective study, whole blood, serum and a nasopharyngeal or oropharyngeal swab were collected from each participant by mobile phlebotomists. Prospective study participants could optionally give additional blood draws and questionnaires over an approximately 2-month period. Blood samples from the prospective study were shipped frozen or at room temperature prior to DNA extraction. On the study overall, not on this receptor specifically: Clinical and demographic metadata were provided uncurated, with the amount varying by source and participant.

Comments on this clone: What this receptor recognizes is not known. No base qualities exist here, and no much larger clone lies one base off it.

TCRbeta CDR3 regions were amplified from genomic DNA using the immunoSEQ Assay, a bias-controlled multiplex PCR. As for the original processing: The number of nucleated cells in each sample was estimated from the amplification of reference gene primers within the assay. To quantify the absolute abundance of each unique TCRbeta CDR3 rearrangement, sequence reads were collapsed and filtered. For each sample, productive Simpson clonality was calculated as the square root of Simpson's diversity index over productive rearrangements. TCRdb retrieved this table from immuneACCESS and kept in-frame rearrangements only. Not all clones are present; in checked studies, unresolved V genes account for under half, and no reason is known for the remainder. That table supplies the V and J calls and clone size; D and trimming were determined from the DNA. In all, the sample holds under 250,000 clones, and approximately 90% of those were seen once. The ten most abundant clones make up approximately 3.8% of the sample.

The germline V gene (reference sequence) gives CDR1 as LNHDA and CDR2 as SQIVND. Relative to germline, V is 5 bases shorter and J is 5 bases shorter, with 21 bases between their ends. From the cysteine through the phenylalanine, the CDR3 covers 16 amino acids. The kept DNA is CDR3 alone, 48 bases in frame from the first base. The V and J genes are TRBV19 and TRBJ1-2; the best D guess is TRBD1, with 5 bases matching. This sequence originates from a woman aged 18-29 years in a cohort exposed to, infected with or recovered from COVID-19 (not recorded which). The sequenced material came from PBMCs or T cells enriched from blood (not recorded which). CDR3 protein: CASSPGDLSPPYGYTF. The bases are TGTGCCAGTAGTCCGGGGGACTTGTCCCCCCCTTATGGCTACACCTTC.